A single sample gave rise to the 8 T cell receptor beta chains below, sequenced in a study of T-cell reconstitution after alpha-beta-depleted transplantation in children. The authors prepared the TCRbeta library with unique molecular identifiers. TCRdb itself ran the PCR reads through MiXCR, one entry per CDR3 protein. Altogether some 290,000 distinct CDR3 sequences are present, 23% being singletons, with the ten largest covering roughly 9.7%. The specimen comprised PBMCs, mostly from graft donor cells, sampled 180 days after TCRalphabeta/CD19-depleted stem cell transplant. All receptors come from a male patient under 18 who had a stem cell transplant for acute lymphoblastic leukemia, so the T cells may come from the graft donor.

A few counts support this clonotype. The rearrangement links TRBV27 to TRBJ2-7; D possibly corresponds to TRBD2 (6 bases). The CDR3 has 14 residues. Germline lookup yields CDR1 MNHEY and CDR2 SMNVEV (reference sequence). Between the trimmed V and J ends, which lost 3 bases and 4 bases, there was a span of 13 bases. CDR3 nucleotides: TGTGCCAGCAGTTTCGGTAGCGGCACTTACGAGCAGTACTTC. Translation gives CASSFGSGTYEQYF.

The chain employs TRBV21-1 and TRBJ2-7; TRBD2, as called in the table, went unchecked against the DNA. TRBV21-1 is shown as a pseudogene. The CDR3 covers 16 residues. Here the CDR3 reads CASSKSSSGRRVEQYF. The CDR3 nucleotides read TGTGCCAGCAGCAAATCTTCCAGCGGGAGGAGGGTCGAGCAGTACTTC.

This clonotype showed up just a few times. CDR3 bases: TGTGCCAGCAGCCTTAGAGGGAGCGGGAGGTCAGATACGCAGTATTTT. It specifies CASSLRGSGRSDTQYF. V is TRBV12-3 or TRBV12-4 and J is TRBJ2-3; 9 bases align to TRBD2. The CDR3 has 16 residues. J gave up 4 bases and V 6 bases, and 11 bases lay outside the gene matches.

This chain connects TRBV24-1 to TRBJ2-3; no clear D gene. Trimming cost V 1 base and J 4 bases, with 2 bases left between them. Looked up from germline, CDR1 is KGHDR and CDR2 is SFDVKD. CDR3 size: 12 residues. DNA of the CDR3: TGTGCCACCAGTGATTTTTCAGATACGCAGTATTTT. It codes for CATSDFSDTQYF.

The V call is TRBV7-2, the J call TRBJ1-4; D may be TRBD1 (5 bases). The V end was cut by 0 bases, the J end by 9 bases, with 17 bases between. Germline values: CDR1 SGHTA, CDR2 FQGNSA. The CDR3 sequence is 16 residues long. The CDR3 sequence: CASSLAGPGPLQKLFF. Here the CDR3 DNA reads TGTGCCAGCAGCTTAGCCGGGCCGGGACCTCTGCAAAAACTGTTTTTT. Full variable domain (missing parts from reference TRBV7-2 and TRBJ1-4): GAGVSQSPSNKVTEKGKDVELRCDPISGHTALYWYRQSLGQGLEFLIYFQGNSAPDKSGLPSDRFSAERTGGSVSTLTIQRTQQEDSAVYLCASSLAGPGPLQKLFFGSGTQLSVL.

CDR3 in DNA: TGTGCCAGCAGCACAAGCGGGAGTAATACAGATACGCAGTATTTT. Translation: CASSTSGSNTDTQYF. J is TRBJ2-3 and V is TRBV11-2, with TRBD2 matching 8 bases. V gave up 5 bases and J gave up 3 bases; unmatched junction bases: 7. This CDR3 has 15 amino acids. CDR1 SGHAT and CDR2 FQNNGV come from the germline V gene.

In DNA form, the CDR3 reads TGTGCCAGCAGTTTATTCGGCAGGGCCTCCGGGGATACGCAGTATTTT. It codes for CASSLFGRASGDTQYF. This chain joins TRBV27 and TRBJ2-3, with D perhaps matching TRBD1 (5 bases). Between the trimmed V and J ends, which lost 1 base and 6 bases, there was a span of 17 bases. This CDR3 comprises 16 residues. Germline lookup yields CDR1 MNHEY and CDR2 SMNVEV (reference sequence).

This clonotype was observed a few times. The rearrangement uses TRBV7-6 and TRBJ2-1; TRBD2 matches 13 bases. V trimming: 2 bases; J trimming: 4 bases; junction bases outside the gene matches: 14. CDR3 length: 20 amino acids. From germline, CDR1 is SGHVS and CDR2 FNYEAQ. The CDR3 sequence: CASSLRPLLAGGPSYNEQFF. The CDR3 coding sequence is TGTGCCAGCAGCTTAAGGCCCTTACTAGCGGGAGGGCCCTCATACAATGAGCAGTTCTTC.